Each of the 5 T cell receptor beta chains below was sequenced from the same sample in a study of control samples from healthy donors and cancer patients. Sequencing used immunoSEQ multiplex PCR; TCRdb keeps in-frame clones, though not all of them. The table shows some 17,000 clones, with less than 90% occurring only once. Input material: PBMCs. The origin of the receptors is a man aged 55 to 70 with head and neck cancer.

The V and J genes are TRBV11-2 and TRBJ2-7; D remains ambiguous. Trimming removed 0 bases from V and 3 bases from J, with 9 bases in between. The CDR3 runs to 14 residues. The V gene's germline CDR1 is SGHAT and CDR2 FQNNGV. CDR3 sequence reads: CASSLDPIIYEQYF. The DNA of the CDR3 is TGTGCCAGCAGCTTAGATCCAATAATCTACGAGCAGTACTTC.

In regard to this clone: Compared with germline, one end of the junction differs, possibly owing to a read error. The rearrangement links TRBV6-4 to TRBJ1-1; D call uncertain. CDR1 and CDR2 from the germline V gene are MRHNA and SNTAGT. This CDR3 region has 14 residues. The CDR3 here is CASRDFSLNTEAFF. The CDR3 coding sequence is TGTGCCAGCAGGGACTTCAGTTTGAACACTGAAGCTTTCTTT.

The chain joins TRBV7-2 to TRBJ2-1; 10 positions agree with TRBD2. The CDR3 contains 15 residues. V was pared by 3 bases and J by 7 bases, with 6 bases of the junction left unmatched. Germline CDR1 reads SGHTA; CDR2 reads FQGNSA. The CDR3 reads CASSFGLAARNEQFF. In DNA, the CDR3 is TGTGCCAGCAGCTTCGGACTAGCGGCCCGAAATGAGCAGTTCTTC. Using reference TRBV7-2 and TRBJ2-1 for the parts outside the CDR3, the full variable domain is GAGVSQSPSNKVTEKGKDVELRCDPISGHTALYWYRQSLGQGLEFLIYFQGNSAPDKSGLPSDRFSAERTGGSVSTLTIQRTQQEDSAVYLCASSFGLAARNEQFFGPGTRLTVL.

The genes are TRBV3-1 (or the pseudogene TRBV3-2) and TRBJ1-1; D remains ambiguous. Trimming removed 2 bases from V and 0 bases from J, with 13 bases in between. Germline V gene sequence: CDR1 LGHDT, CDR2 YNNKEL (reference sequence). This CDR3 region has 16 residues. CDR3 amino acids: CASSQWVGTMNTEAFF. CDR3 coding DNA: TGTGCCAGCAGCCAATGGGTGGGTACGATGAACACTGAAGCTTTCTTT.

This chain links TRBV21-1 with TRBJ2-7; TRBD1 reflects the table's D call only, with no check against the DNA. TRBV21-1 is a known pseudogene. This CDR3 comprises 10 residues. As DNA, the CDR3 is TGTGCCACGACCGAAATGACAGTACCCTTC. Amino acid sequence: CATTEMTVPF.